This entry lists 12 T cell receptor beta chains sequenced from one sample in a study of T cell clonotyping in hematopoietic cell transplantation. Profiling relied on immunoSEQ multiplex PCR, and the TCRdb table lists in-frame clones only, not all of them. The sample records approximately 270 clones, around nine tenths being singletons. The sample here was PBMCs, taken 30 days after allogeneic stem cell transplant. Receptors were obtained from a male patient aged 18 to 29 who had an allogeneic stem cell transplant, so the T cells may come from the graft donor. Some clones in this sample may be carry-over from other donors' samples.

This chain uses TRBV5-6 with TRBJ2-7, with 7 bases that match TRBD1. Germline values: CDR1 SGHDT, CDR2 YYEEEE. V lost 2 bases and J lost 5; bases outside the gene matches: 4. CDR3 length: 13 amino acids. CDR3 DNA: TGTGCCAGCAGCTTAATCGACAGGGACGAGCAGTACTTC. Translated: CASSLIDRDEQYF.

The chain couples TRBV10-3 to TRBJ2-7; D not certain. Germline V gene data show CDR1 as ENHRY and CDR2 as SYGVKD. V was cut by 4 bases and J by 1 base, with 2 bases left in between. The CDR3 is 11 amino acids. CDR3: CAISGSYEQYF. CDR3 sequence (DNA): TGTGCCATCAGTGGATCCTACGAGCAGTACTTC.

This chain connects TRBV6-5 to TRBJ2-1; D is ambiguous. CDR1 is MNHEY and CDR2 is SVGAGI in the germline V gene. V was shortened by 6 bases and J by 7 bases, with 10 bases between the two germline ends. The CDR3 has 12 residues. CDR3 protein: CASRSSGNEQFF. Here the CDR3 DNA reads TGTGCCAGCAGATCAAGTGGGAATGAGCAGTTCTTC.

The chain uses TRBV5-1 and TRBJ2-1, with D unclear. Germline CDR1 SGHRS, CDR2 YFSETQ. CDR3 length: 13 residues. V was cut by 4 bases and J by 6 bases, with 11 bases left in between. In DNA, the CDR3 is TGCGCCAGCAGCCCGGACGTTGTCAATGAGCAGTTCTTC. Its protein product is CASSPDVVNEQFF.

The chain carries TRBV6-5 and TRBJ2-7; D remains ambiguous. V shed 0 bases and J shed 0 bases, with 12 bases lying between them. The CDR3 contains 16 residues. The germline V gene encodes CDR1 MNHEY and CDR2 SVGAGI. The chain's CDR3 is CASSYSAARSSYEQYF. CDR3 sequence (DNA): TGTGCCAGCAGTTACTCGGCAGCCAGGAGCTCCTACGAGCAGTACTTC.

The J gene is TRBJ1-1, the V gene TRBV30, with D unclear. The ends were cut back, 4 bases at V and 3 bases at J, with 9 bases in the middle. The CDR3 has 12 amino acids. The germline CDR1 and CDR2 sequences are GTSNPN and SVGIG (reference sequence). The CDR3 DNA is TGTGCCTGGATGGAGGGATACACTGAAGCTTTCTTT. Protein product: CAWMEGYTEAFF. The variable domain in full, with the rest retrieved from reference TRBV30 and TRBJ1-1, is SQTIHQWPATLVQPVGSPLSLECTVEGTSNPNLYWYRQAAGRGLQLLFYSVGIGQISSEVPQNLSASRPQDRQFILSSKKLLLSDSGFYLCAWMEGYTEAFFGQGTRLTVV.

CDR3 nucleotides: TGTGCCAGCAGCTTGGTTTCGACTAGCGGCAATGAGCAGTTCTTC. Amino acid sequence: CASSLVSTSGNEQFF. This rearrangement joins TRBV5-4 to TRBJ2-1; TRBD2 agrees at 9 bases. This CDR3 comprises 15 residues. V was clipped by 0 bases and J by 6 bases; unmatched bases: 4. Per the germline V gene, CDR1 is SGHNT and CDR2 is YYREEE (reference sequence).

The rearrangement uses TRBV5-1 and TRBJ2-5, with D possibly being TRBD1 (5 bases). The CDR3 has 14 residues. The germline gives CDR1 SGHRS, CDR2 YFSETQ. V was trimmed by 4 bases and J by 4 bases, leaving 14 bases between them. CDR3 nucleotides: TGCGCCAGCAGCATAGGTCCCCAGGGAGAGACCCAGTACTTC. It yields the protein CASSIGPQGETQYF.

The gene calls are TRBV5-1 and TRBJ1-2; 7 bases fit TRBD1. CDR3 length: 16 residues. Germline V CDR1 and CDR2: SGHRS, YFSETQ. V was clipped by 0 bases and J by 4 bases; unmatched bases: 9. CDR3 DNA: TGCGCCAGCAGCTTGGAATTACAGGGGAATCCCTATGGCTACACCTTC. This encodes CASSLELQGNPYGYTF.

The J gene is TRBJ2-4, the V gene TRBV6-6; D not certain. V lost 4 bases and J 0 bases, leaving 10 bases between the germline ends. CDR1 and CDR2 (germline): MNHNY, SVGAGI (reference sequence). The CDR3 extends over 15 amino acids. This chain's CDR3 is CASSSPFLAKNIQYF. The CDR3 DNA reads TGTGCCAGCAGTTCTCCGTTCCTAGCCAAAAACATTCAGTACTTC.

The chain is built from TRBV27 and TRBJ1-1; weak D call: TRBD1 (5 bases). The CDR3 is made up of 14 amino acids. V was pared by 2 bases and J by 8 bases, with 15 bases between. The germline V gene has CDR1 MNHEY and CDR2 SMNVEV (reference sequence). CDR3 sequence: CASSLLGGLSEAFF. In nucleotides, the CDR3 is TGTGCCAGCAGTTTACTCGGGGGTTTATCGGAAGCTTTCTTT.

The chain uses TRBV4-2 and TRBJ1-5, with a possible D match to TRBD1 (5 bases). The length of the CDR3 is 17 residues. Per germline, CDR1 LGHNA and CDR2 YNFKEQ. The ends were cut back, 0 bases at V and 2 bases at J, with 14 bases in the middle. The CDR3 reads CASSQDWSQGGNQPQHF. CDR3 sequence (DNA): TGTGCCAGCAGCCAAGATTGGAGTCAGGGTGGCAATCAGCCCCAGCATTTT.